Each of the 5 T cell receptor beta chains below was sequenced from the same sample in a study of CD8 T cells in Susac syndrome. RNA in amounts of 0.5 to 1 ug was reverse transcribed with random hexamers. TCRdb itself ran the immunoSEQ multiplex PCR reads through MiXCR, one entry per CDR3 protein. The sample contains about 140,000 distinct CDR3 sequences, roughly 95% of which appear only once. Specimen: CD4+ T cells from PBMCs. These TCRs come from a human donor with multiple sclerosis.

The rearrangement uses TRBV6-1 and TRBJ2-6; no firm D call. Trimming removed 7 bases at V and 2 bases at J, with 21 bases between. CDR1 MNHNS and CDR2 SASEGT come from the germline V gene. CDR3 length equals 18 residues. DNA for the CDR3: TGTGCCAGCAACCTGAGTCCAGCCACAGCTACTGGGGCCAACGTCCTGACTTTC. Its protein product is CASNLSPATATGANVLTF.

This chain links TRBV30 with TRBJ2-2, with D maybe TRBD2 (6 bases). CDR3 length equals 14 residues. Germline V gene lookup returns CDR1 GTSNPN and CDR2 SVGIG (reference sequence). V lost 4 bases and J 1 base, leaving 10 bases between the germline ends. CDR3 sequence (DNA): TGTGCCTGGACGGGGGTACGGAACACCGGGGAGCTGTTTTTT. As protein: CAWTGVRNTGELFF.

The genes are TRBV20-1 and TRBJ2-7; 7 positions agree with TRBD2. This CDR3 region has 14 residues. Germline V CDR1 and CDR2: DFQATT, SNEGSKA (reference sequence). V lost 3 bases and J lost 1; bases outside the gene matches: 6. CDR3 in DNA: TGCAGTGCTAGTTCGGTAGCGGGTTCCTACGAGCAGTACTTC. It yields the protein CSASSVAGSYEQYF.

V usage is TRBV7-9 and J usage is TRBJ2-3; D is unresolved. The germline V gene encodes CDR1 SEHNR and CDR2 FQNEAQ (reference sequence). Trimming took 6 bases from V and 2 from J, leaving 18 bases between them. This CDR3 has 16 residues. The CDR3 here is CASSRTGPMATDTQYF. The CDR3 DNA reads TGTGCCAGCAGTCGAACCGGGCCCATGGCCACAGATACGCAGTATTTT.

This chain joins TRBV4-1 and TRBJ2-3; tentatively, D is TRBD2 (6 bases). The CDR3 is 14 amino acids. CDR1 and CDR2 from the germline V gene are MGHRA and YSYEKL. The V and J ends lost 6 bases and 4 bases respectively, with 14 bases between them. CDR3 loop: CASRGGASADTQYF. CDR3 in DNA: TGCGCCAGCAGGGGGGGAGCTTCGGCAGATACGCAGTATTTT.